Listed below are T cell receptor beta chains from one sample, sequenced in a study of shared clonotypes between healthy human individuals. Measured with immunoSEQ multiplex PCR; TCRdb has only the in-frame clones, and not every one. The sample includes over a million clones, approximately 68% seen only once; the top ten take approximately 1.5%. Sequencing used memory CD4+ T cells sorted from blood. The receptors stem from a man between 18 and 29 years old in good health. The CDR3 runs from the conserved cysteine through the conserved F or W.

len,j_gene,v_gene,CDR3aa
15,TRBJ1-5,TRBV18,CASSPNWEGNQPQHF
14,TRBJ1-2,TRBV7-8,CASSLGSQYYGYTF
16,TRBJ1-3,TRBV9,CASSVGGGVSGNTIYF
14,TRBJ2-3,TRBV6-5,CASGSGRRTDTQYF
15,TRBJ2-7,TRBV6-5,CASTWAVAGSYEQYF
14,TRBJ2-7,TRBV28,CASSLVRGVHEQYF
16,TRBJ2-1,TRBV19,CASTITGLPSGNEQFF
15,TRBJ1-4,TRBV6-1,CASRSSTAPFEKLFF
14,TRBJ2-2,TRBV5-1,CASRDGGNTGELFF
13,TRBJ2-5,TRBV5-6,CASSLGDSRGQYF
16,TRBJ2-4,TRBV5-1,CASSLVYRADKNIQYF
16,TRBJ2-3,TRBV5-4,CASSLKGSWVADTQYF
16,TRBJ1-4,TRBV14,CASITGDPRMCEKLFF
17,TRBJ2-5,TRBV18,CASSLLARSERREAQYF
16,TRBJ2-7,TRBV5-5,CASSLVGGTLDYEQYF
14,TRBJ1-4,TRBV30,CAWSVGGSSEKLFF